This entry features one TCR beta chain sequence. Other nucleotide sequences in the sample specify the same CDR3. The entry originates in a study of blood T cell repertoires in COVID-19. The wider study: There were acute and convalescent COVID-19 samples, and they came from the United States, Italy and Spain. Sources were T cells, B-cell-depleted T cells, or PBMCs; the material itself was cDNA or gDNA.

Authors' data handling: Nucleated cell counts were estimated from reference gene primer amplification. Profiled with immunoSEQ multiplex PCR; TCRdb holds only in-frame clones, not every one. V and J calls and clone size are given by that table; D and trimming were obtained from the DNA. The sample gives about 100,000 clones, roughly 92% of which show up once; under 7.5% is in the top ten. Per the germline V gene, CDR1 is SGHRS and CDR2 is YFSETQ. The V segment lost 4 bases and the J segment 1 base; nucleotides outside the gene matches: 3. This CDR3 region has 14 residues. The sequencing sample was made of peripheral blood. The chain is built from TRBV5-1 and TRBJ2-5, with 8 bases identical to TRBD2. This sequence originates from a man between 70 and 80 years old with acute or convalescent COVID-19. The CDR3 reads CASSPAGGQETQYF. The DNA for the CDR3 is TGCGCCAGCAGCCCCGCGGGGGGCCAAGAGACCCAGTACTTC.